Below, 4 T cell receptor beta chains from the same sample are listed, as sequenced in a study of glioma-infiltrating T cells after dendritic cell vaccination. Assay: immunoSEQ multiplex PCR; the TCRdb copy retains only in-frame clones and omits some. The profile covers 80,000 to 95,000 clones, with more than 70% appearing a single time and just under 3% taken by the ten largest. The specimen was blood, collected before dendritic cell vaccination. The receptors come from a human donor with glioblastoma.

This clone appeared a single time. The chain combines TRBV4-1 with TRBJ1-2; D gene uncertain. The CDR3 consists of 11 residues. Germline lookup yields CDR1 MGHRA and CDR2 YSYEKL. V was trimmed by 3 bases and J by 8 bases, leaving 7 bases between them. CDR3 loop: CASSQGRGYTF. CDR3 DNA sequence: TGCGCCAGCAGCCAGGGGAGGGGCTACACCTTC.

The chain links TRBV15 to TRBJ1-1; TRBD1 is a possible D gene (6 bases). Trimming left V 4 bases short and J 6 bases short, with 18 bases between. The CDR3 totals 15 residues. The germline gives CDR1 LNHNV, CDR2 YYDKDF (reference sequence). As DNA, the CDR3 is TGTGCCACCAGCAACCTGAATAGCGGGGGCTCTGAAGCTTTCTTT. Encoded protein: CATSNLNSGGSEAFF.

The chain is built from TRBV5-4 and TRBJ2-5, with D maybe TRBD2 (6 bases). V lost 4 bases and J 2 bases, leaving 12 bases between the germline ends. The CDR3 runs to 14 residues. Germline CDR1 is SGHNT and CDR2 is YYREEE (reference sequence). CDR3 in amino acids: CASSPGGIQETQYF. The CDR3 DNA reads TGTGCCAGCAGCCCTGGAGGGATTCAAGAGACCCAGTACTTC.

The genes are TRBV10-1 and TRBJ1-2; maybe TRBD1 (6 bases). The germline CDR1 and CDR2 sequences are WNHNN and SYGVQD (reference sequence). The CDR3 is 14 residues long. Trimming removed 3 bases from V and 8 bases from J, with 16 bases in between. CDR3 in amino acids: CASSDSDRLEGYTF. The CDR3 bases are TGCGCCAGCAGTGATTCGGACAGACTGGAAGGCTACACCTTC.